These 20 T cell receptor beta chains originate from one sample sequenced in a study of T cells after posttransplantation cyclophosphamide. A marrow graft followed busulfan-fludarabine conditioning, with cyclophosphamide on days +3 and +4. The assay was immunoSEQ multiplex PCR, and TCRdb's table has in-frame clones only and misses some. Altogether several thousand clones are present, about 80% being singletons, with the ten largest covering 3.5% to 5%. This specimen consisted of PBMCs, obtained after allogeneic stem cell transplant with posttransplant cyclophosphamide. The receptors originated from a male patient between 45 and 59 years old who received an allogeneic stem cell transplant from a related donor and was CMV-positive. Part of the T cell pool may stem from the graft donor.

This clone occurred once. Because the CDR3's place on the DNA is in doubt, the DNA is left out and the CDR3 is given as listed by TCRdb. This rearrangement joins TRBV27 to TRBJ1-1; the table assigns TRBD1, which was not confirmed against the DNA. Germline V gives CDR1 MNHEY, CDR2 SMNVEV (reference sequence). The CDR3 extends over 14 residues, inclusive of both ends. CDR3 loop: CASSFLAGGTEAFF.

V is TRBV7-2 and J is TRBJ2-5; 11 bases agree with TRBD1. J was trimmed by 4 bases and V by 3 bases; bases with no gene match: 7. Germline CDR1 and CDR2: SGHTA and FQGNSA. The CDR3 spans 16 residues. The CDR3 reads CASSFSSGTGGETQYF. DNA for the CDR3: TGTGCCAGCAGCTTCTCCTCCGGGACAGGGGGAGAGACCCAGTACTTC.

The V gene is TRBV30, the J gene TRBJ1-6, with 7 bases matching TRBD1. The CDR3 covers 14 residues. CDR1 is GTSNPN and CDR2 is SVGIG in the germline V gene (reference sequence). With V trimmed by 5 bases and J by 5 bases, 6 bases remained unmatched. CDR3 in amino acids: CAWSRDSNNSPLHF. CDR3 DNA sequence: TGTGCCTGGTCCCGGGACAGCAATAATTCACCCCTCCACTTT. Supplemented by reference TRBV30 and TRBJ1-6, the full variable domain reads SQTIHQWPATLVQPVGSPLSLECTVEGTSNPNLYWYRQAAGRGLQLLFYSVGIGQISSEVPQNLSASRPQDRQFILSSKKLLLSDSGFYLCAWSRDSNNSPLHFGNGTRLTVT.

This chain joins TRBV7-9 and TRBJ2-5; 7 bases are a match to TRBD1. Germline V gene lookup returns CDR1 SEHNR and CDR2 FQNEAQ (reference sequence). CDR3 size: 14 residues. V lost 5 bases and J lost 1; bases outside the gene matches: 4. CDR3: CASSIQGTQETQYF. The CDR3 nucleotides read TGTGCCAGCAGCATACAGGGGACCCAAGAGACCCAGTACTTC.

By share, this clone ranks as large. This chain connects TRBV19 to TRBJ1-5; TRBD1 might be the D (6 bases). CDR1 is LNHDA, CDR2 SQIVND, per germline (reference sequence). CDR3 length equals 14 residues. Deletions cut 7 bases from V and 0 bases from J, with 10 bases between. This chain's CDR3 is CASMDSYSNQPQHF. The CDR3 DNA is TGTGCCAGTATGGACAGCTATAGCAATCAGCCCCAGCATTTT.

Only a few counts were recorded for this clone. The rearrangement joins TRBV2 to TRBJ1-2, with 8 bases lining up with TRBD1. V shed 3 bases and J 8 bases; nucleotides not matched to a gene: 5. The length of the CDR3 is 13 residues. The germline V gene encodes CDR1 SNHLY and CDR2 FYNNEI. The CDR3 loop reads CASSDQGASGYTF. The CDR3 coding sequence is TGTGCCAGCAGTGACCAGGGGGCTAGCGGCTACACCTTC.

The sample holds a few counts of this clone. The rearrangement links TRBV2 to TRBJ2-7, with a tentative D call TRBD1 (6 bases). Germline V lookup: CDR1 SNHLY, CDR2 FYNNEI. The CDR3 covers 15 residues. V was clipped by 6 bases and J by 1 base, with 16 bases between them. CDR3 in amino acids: CASRAQTGPSYEQYF. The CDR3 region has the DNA TGTGCCAGCAGGGCCCAGACAGGCCCATCCTACGAGCAGTACTTC.

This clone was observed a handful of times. CDR3 nucleotide sequence: TGTGCCTGGAGTCCCCCGGGACAGGGGGCTTTCACAGATACGCAGTATTTT. It translates to CAWSPPGQGAFTDTQYF. The chain links TRBV30 to TRBJ2-3, with TRBD1 identical over 12 bases. This CDR3 region has 17 residues. In germline, CDR1 is GTSNPN, CDR2 SVGIG (reference sequence). Trimming removed 2 bases from V and 2 bases from J; junction bases left unmatched: 8.

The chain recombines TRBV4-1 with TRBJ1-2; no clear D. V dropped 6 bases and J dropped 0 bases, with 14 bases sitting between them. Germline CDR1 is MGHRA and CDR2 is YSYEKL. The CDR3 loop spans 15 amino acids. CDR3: CASRLPGSPNYGYTF. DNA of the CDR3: TGCGCCAGCAGACTTCCCGGGAGCCCTAACTATGGCTACACCTTC.

The CDR3 coding sequence is TGTGCCAGTAGCTCCAGGCAGGGGGGTCAGCCCCAGCATTTT. Its protein is CASSSRQGGQPQHF. The chain carries TRBV19 and TRBJ1-5; 7 nucleotides line up with TRBD1. The germline gives CDR1 LNHDA, CDR2 SQIVND (reference sequence). This CDR3 contains 14 residues. V trimming: 6 bases; J trimming: 6 bases; junction bases outside the gene matches: 8.

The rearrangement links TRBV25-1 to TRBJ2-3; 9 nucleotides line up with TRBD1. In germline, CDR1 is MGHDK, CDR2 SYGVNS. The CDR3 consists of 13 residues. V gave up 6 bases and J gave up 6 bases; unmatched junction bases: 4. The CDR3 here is CASRGTGSDTQYF. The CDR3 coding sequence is TGTGCCAGCAGGGGGACAGGGTCCGATACGCAGTATTTT.

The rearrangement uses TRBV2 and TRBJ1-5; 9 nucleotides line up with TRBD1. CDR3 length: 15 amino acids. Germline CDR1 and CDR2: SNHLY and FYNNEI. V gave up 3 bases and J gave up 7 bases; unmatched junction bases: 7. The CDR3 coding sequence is TGTGCCAGCAGTGACCCCGGGACAGGGCCACAGCCCCAGCATTTT. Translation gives CASSDPGTGPQPQHF.

CDR3 nucleotides: TGCAGCGTCCTCTCCGGGGGGGTCAACACTGAAGCTTTCTTT. It codes for CSVLSGGVNTEAFF. The chain recombines TRBV29-1 with TRBJ1-1; tentative D call: TRBD1 (5 bases). The length of the CDR3 is 14 residues. V was cut by 6 bases and J by 2 bases, with 16 bases left in between. Germline V gives CDR1 SQVTM, CDR2 ANQGSEA.

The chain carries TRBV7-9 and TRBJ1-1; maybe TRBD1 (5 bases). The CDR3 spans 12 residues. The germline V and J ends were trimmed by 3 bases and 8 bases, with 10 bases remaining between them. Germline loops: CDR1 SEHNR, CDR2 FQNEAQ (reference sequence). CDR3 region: CASSLLKGEAFF. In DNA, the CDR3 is TGTGCCAGCAGCTTGTTGAAGGGGGAAGCTTTCTTT. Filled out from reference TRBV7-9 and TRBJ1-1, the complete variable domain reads DTGVSQNPRHKITKRGQNVTFRCDPISEHNRLYWYRQTLGQGPEFLTYFQNEAQLEKSRLLSDRFSAERPKGSFSTLEIQRTEQGDSAMYLCASSLLKGEAFFGQGTRLTVV.

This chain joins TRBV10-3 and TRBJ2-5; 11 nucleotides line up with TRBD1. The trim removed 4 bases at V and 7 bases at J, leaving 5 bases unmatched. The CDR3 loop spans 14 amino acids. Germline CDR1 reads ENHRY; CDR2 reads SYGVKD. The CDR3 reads CAISVGTGGGTQYF. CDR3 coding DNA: TGTGCCATCAGTGTTGGGACAGGGGGAGGGACCCAGTACTTC.

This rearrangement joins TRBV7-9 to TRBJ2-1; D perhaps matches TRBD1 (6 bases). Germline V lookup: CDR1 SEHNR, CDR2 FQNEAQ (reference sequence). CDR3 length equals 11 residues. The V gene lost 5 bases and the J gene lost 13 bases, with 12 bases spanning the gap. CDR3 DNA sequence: TGTGCCAGCAGCCCAGGGGCCGTACAGTTCTTC. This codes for CASSPGAVQFF.

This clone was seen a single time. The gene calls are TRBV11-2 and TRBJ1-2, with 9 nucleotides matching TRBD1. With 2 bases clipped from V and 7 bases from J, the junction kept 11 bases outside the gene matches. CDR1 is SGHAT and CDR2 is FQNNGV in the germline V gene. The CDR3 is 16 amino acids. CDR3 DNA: TGTGCCAGCAGCTTAAAGGGAACAGGGGGCAGTGGTGGCTACACCTTC. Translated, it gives CASSLKGTGGSGGYTF.

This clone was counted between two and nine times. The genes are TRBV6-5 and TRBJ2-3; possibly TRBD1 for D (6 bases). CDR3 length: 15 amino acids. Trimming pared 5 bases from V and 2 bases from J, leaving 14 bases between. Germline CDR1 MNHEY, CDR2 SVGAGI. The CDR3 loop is CASSKRGGPTDTQYF. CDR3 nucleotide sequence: TGTGCCAGCAGTAAACGAGGGGGACCCACAGATACGCAGTATTTT.

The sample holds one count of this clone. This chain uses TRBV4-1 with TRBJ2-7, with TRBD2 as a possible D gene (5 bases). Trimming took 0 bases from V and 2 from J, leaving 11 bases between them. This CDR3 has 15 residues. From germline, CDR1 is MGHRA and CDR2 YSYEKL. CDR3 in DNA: TGCGCCAGCAGCCAAGATGGGAGTCGCCCCTACGAGCAGTACTTC. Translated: CASSQDGSRPYEQYF.

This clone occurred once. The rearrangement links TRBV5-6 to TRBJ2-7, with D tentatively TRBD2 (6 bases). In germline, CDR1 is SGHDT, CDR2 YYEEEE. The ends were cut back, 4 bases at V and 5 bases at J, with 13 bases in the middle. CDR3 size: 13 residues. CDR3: CASSRLGGNEQYF. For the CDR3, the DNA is TGTGCCAGCAGCCGTTTGGGGGGTAACGAGCAGTACTTC.